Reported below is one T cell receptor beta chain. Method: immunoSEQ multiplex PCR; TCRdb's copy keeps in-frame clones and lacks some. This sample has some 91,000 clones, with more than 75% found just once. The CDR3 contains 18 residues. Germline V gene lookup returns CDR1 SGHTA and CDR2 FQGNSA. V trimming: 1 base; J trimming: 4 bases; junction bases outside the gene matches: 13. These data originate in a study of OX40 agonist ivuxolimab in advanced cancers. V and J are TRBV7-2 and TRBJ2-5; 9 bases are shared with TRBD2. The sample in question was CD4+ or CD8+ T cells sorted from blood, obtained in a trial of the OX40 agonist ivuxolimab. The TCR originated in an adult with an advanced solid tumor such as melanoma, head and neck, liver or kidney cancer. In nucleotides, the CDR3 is TGTGCCAGCAGCTTAGGAGGGCGGGAGGGCCTGTTTCGAGAGACCCAGTACTTC. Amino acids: CASSLGGREGLFRETQYF.